This T cell receptor (beta chain) was retrieved from a study of cytomegalovirus exposure and HLA in healthy donors. With 4 bases clipped from V and 6 bases from J, the junction kept 9 bases outside the gene matches. This CDR3 is built from 15 residues. In germline, CDR1 is SGHVS, CDR2 FQNEAQ. Primers for the PCR totalled 60 Vbeta and 13 Jbeta. Clones were sequenced by immunoSEQ multiplex PCR, and TCRdb holds only the in-frame ones, with some missing. The table records 100,000 to 150,000 clones, more than 60% of them present only once. The V and J genes are TRBV7-8 and TRBJ1-1, with TRBD1 matching 9 bases. Sequenced material: PBMCs. This clonotype was sampled from a woman aged 18-35 years in good health and CMV-seronegative. CDR3: CASSSVPDRGPEAFF. CDR3 sequence (DNA): TGTGCCAGCAGCTCCGTCCCGGACAGGGGCCCTGAAGCTTTCTTT.